The present T cell receptor beta chain was sequenced within a study of CD8 T cells in ankylosing spondylitis. Study-level points and caveats: Ankylosing spondylitis blood appeared to be characterized by a TCR beta motif of roughly eight highly homologous variants. Significant enrichment of disease-linked clones was reportedly seen in matched ankylosing spondylitis synovial fluid.

Each CDR3 protein gets one entry after TCRdb re-called the 5' RACE reads with MiXCR. The repertoire holds around 770,000 distinct CDR3 sequences, with roughly 20% as singletons. This clonotype was observed a handful of times. What it recognizes is unknown. Germline V gene sequence: CDR1 MDHEN, CDR2 SYDVKM. The length of the CDR3 is 14 residues. V was pared by 8 bases and J by 7 bases, with 11 bases of the junction left unmatched. The chain recombines TRBV28 with TRBJ2-7; 10 bases fit TRBD1. What was sequenced was blood, either unsorted or a sorted T cell fraction (not recorded which). The sequence derives from a male donor with ankylosing spondylitis. DNA for the CDR3: TGTGCCAGCCCCGCCCCGGGACAGGGGAATGAGCAGTACTTC. It yields the protein CASPAPGQGNEQYF.